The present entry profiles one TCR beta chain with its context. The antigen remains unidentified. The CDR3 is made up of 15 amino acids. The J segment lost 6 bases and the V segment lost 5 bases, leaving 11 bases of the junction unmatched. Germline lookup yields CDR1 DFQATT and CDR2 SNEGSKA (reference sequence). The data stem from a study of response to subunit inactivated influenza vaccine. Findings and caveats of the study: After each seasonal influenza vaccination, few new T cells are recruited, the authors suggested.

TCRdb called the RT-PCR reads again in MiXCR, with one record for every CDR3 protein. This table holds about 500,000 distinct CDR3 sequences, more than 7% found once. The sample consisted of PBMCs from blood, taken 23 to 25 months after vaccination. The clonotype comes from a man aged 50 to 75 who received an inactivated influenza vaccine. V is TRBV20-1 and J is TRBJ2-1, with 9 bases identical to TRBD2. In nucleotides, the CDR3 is TGCAGTGCTCCCGTTGGAGCGGGGGGCTTCAATGAGCAGTTCTTC. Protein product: CSAPVGAGGFNEQFF.